The entry below gives a single T cell receptor beta chain sequence along with its context. Its antigen is still unknown. No base quality values were provided; no much bigger clone lies one nucleotide off. TCRbeta CDR3 regions were amplified from genomic DNA using the immunoSEQ Assay, a bias-controlled multiplex PCR. On the authors' methods: The number of nucleated cells in each sample was estimated from the amplification of reference gene primers within the assay. To quantify the absolute abundance of each unique TCRbeta CDR3 rearrangement, sequence reads were collapsed and filtered. For each sample, productive Simpson clonality was calculated as the square root of Simpson's diversity index over productive rearrangements. Held by TCRdb, this immuneACCESS table contains in-frame sequences only and omits some clones. Under half of the omission traces to an unresolved V gene where checked; the cause of the rest is unknown. The D gene and trimming were derived from the DNA, and the V and J assignments and clone size from that table. In this sample the table shows around 110,000 clones, roughly 85% of which occur a single time. Around 2% of the sample lies in the top ten.

The CDR3 has 13 amino acids, counting the end cysteine and phenylalanine. CDR3 DNA is the only sequence kept; it has 39 bases, read in frame from the first base. CDR1 and CDR2 were assigned from the germline V gene as KGHSY and FQNENV. V loses 2 bases at its end and J loses 10 bases; junction bases beyond the gene matches: 3. The sample originates from a study of blood T cell repertoires in COVID-19 (TCRdb year 2020). Concerning the study at large: Samples covering the acute and convalescent phases of COVID-19 were provided by collaborators in the United States, Italy and Spain. The prospective study material was composed of cDNA or gDNA derived from T cells, B-cell-depleted T cells, or PBMCs. Deeply sampled blood TCRbeta repertoires from subjects exposed to, actively infected with, or recovered from COVID-19 were included in the dataset. The repertoires were made available in a free public database intended to serve as a resource for research on the immune response to SARS-CoV-2. Samples were obtained from the ongoing ImmuneRACE study (first 160 participants) and from 1,000 to 1,500 subjects provided by 6 global collaborators. A de-identified subject ID, COVID-19 status, age in years and sex were almost always included in the sample metadata. Where available, HLA class I and class II types were taken from metadata supplied by the sample provider and were not determined by assay-based typing. Results the study describes overall, beyond this receptor: The amount of clinical and demographic metadata varied by source and participant and was provided uncurated.

Whole blood was collected in K2EDTA tubes by collaborating institutions according to the institutions' own protocols. Collaborator samples were shipped for TCRbeta analysis as frozen whole blood, isolated PBMCs, or DNA extracted from either sample type. This receptor was obtained from a young man with acute or convalescent COVID-19. The specimen sequenced was peripheral blood. The chain links TRBV16 with TRBJ1-2, and TRBD1 matches 11 of the central bases. The DNA sequence reads TGTGCCAGCAGCCAAGGGACAGGGGGTCTCTACACCTTC. It specifies CASSQGTGGLYTF.